This T cell receptor (beta chain) stems from a study of OX40 agonist ivuxolimab in advanced cancers. This clone was seen a few times. Here immunoSEQ multiplex PCR was the method, and the copy in TCRdb shows in-frame clones only, minus some. The sample consists of 60,000 to 75,000 clones, 84% of them appearing once. Trimming cost V 3 bases and J 6 bases, with 6 bases left between them. Germline CDR1 reads SGHTA; CDR2 reads FQGNSA. CDR3 length: 12 amino acids. V gene TRBV7-2 combines with J gene TRBJ1-5, with unresolved D. The specimen was CD4+ or CD8+ T cells sorted from blood, collected in a trial of the OX40 agonist ivuxolimab. This receptor was obtained from an adult with an advanced solid tumor such as melanoma, head and neck, liver or kidney cancer. The CDR3 here is CASSFFGQPQHF. The CDR3 bases are TGTGCCAGCAGCTTTTTCGGTCAGCCCCAGCATTTT.